The rows below give T cell receptor beta chains drawn from one sample of a study of vaccination and CD4 T cells after COVID-19. TCRdb reprocessed the PCR reads with MiXCR, giving one entry per CDR3 protein. The sample consists of over 9,000 distinct CDR3 sequences, roughly three fifths of them appearing once. These receptors have no known antigen. The specimen was cultured CD4+ T cells from blood, collected after SARS-CoV-2 vaccination. These receptors all stem from a human donor with COVID-19. The CDR3 runs from the conserved cysteine through the conserved F or W.

TRBJ1-2 | TRBV19 | CASSFDRGLSGYTF
TRBJ2-3 | TRBV4-3 | CASSQVQRDTQYF
TRBJ1-1 | TRBV19 | CASSMAYGTEAFF
TRBJ1-1 | TRBV6-5 | CASSYRDDTEAFF
TRBJ1-2 | TRBV30 | CAALGEPLRRYGYTF
TRBJ1-2 | TRBV4-3 | CASSPSWRGTAGYTF
TRBJ2-5 | TRBV7-6 | CASSSGTGVRETQYF
TRBJ2-3 | TRBV20-1 | CSARRGQTSTDTQYF
TRBJ2-5 | TRBV6-1 | CASSEPRTGRQETQYF
TRBJ2-7 | TRBV20-1 | CSARGQVDEQYF
TRBJ1-2 | TRBV19 | CASSTGTYRDGYTF
TRBJ2-5 | TRBV27 | CASSLQTPRGPQYF
TRBJ1-1 | TRBV6-5 | CASSSQGAYEAFF
TRBJ1-2 | TRBV5-1 | CASSPDGQGPYGYTF
TRBJ2-7 | TRBV6-4 | CASSDPASYEQYF
TRBJ2-1 | TRBV7-7 | CASSQDRAGYNEQFF
TRBJ2-3 | TRBV20-1 | CSAVAGIDTQYF